This T cell receptor (beta chain) was obtained from a study of OX40 agonist ivuxolimab in advanced cancers. Background on the study: Ivuxolimab was administered intravenously to patients at 0.01 to 10 mg/kg every 2 weeks.

V gave up 1 base and J gave up 10 bases, with 12 bases separating them. The CDR3 has 13 residues. Germline lookup yields CDR1 SGHRS and CDR2 YFSETQ. Sequencing used immunoSEQ multiplex PCR; TCRdb keeps in-frame clones, though not all of them. The sample carries approximately 40,000 clones, about nine tenths recorded once. The sequences come from CD4+ or CD8+ T cells sorted from blood, collected in a trial of the OX40 agonist ivuxolimab. The clonotype was recovered from an adult with an advanced solid tumor such as melanoma, head and neck, liver or kidney cancer. The V and J genes are TRBV5-1 and TRBJ2-1, with no clear D. CDR3 in DNA: TGCGCCAGCAGCTTGTCCCCCAGCAGCGAGCAGTTCTTC. This gives the protein CASSLSPSSEQFF. Filled out from reference TRBV5-1 and TRBJ2-1, the complete variable domain reads KAGVTQTPRYLIKTRGQQVTLSCSPISGHRSVSWYQQTPGQGLQFLFEYFSETQRNKGNFPGRFSGRQFSNSRSEMNVSTLELGDSALYLCASSLSPSSEQFFGPGTRLTVL.